This TCR beta chain was observed in a study of blood T cell repertoires in COVID-19. For the study at large: Researchers got acute and convalescent COVID-19 samples from the United States, Italy and Spain. The cDNA or gDNA used as material had been derived from T cells, B-cell-depleted T cells, or PBMCs.

Per the original methods: Amplification from reference gene primers served as the basis for estimated nucleated cell counts. Profiling relied on immunoSEQ multiplex PCR, and the TCRdb table lists in-frame clones only, not all of them. The V and J calls and clone size were taken over from that table, and D and trimming were inferred from the DNA. This table holds under 95,000 clones, about 88% found once. Germline CDR1 is MNHEY and CDR2 is SVGAGI. The CDR3 has 14 amino acids. Trimming shortened V by 3 bases and J by 1 base, and 6 bases separated the two germline ends. The chain has TRBV6-5 and TRBJ2-2; D is possibly TRBD2 (5 bases). Sequenced: peripheral blood. The origin of this receptor is a human donor in a cohort sampled during active COVID-19. The chain's CDR3 is CASSYGGNTGELFF. The CDR3 region has the DNA TGTGCCAGCAGTTATGGAGGGAACACCGGGGAGCTGTTTTTT.